Listed below are T cell receptor beta chains from one sample, sequenced in a study of T-cell reconstitution after alpha-beta-depleted transplantation in children. TCRdb redid the calling of the PCR reads with MiXCR, one entry per CDR3 protein. The data contain about half a million distinct CDR3 sequences, approximately 12% of them singletons. Specimen: PBMCs from the stem cell graft donor, collected from the stem cell graft. The receptors were sampled from a human donor who donated a stem cell graft to a child with combined immunodeficiency. CDR3s include the opening cysteine and the closing phenylalanine or tryptophan. A D gene is named only where the DNA matches it firmly. Clone size, where shown, is once, few, many, or a class for clones that have expanded.

V gene	J gene	clone size	D gene	CDR3 DNA	CDR3 protein
TRBV27	TRBJ2-4	NA	NA	TGTGCCAGCACAGGGCTAGCCAAAAACATTCAGTACTTC	CASTGLAKNIQYF
TRBV7-6	TRBJ1-5	NA	NA	TGTGCCAGCAGCTTAGGTGGGGGGCAGGATCAGCCCCAGCATTTT	CASSLGGGQDQPQHF
TRBV24-1	TRBJ2-7	few	NA	TGTGCCACCAGTGATGTGAACTACGAGCAGTACTTC	CATSDVNYEQYF
TRBV12-3/TRBV12-4	TRBJ1-2	few	NA	TGTGCCAGCAGTCCTCTCCGAGGCTATGGCTACACCTTC	CASSPLRGYGYTF
TRBV24-1	TRBJ2-5	NA	NA	TGTGCCACCAGTACGGGGGATTGGAGGACCCAGTACTTC	CATSTGDWRTQYF
TRBV6-2/TRBV6-3	TRBJ2-7	few	NA	TGTGCCAGCAGTTTTTCCTATTACGAGCAGTACTTC	CASSFSYYEQYF
TRBV5-1	TRBJ1-2	few	TRBD1	TGCGCCAGCACCCTCTCGCCTGGGACAGGGTTCTATGGCTACACCTTC	CASTLSPGTGFYGYTF
TRBV10-3	TRBJ2-7	NA	NA	TGTGCCATCAGTGAGTTAGCCCGCGAGCAGTACTTC	CAISELAREQYF
TRBV29-1	TRBJ1-1	few	TRBD1	TGCAGCGTTGGGATGCCAGGGGGGTGGAACACTGAAGCTTTCTTT	CSVGMPGGWNTEAFF
TRBV6-2/TRBV6-3	TRBJ1-1	NA	TRBD1	TGTGCCAGCACCATCAGGGGGCCATGGACTGAAGCTTTCTTT	CASTIRGPWTEAFF
TRBV12-3/TRBV12-4	TRBJ2-7	many	TRBD1	TGTGCCAGCAGCCCGGACAGGGAGGCATACGAGCAGTACTTC	CASSPDREAYEQYF
TRBV5-1	TRBJ1-1	NA	NA	TGCGCCAGCAGCTTAGACCACCCGGGGACTGAAGCTTTCTTT	CASSLDHPGTEAFF
TRBV20-1	TRBJ1-1	NA	NA	TGCAGTGCTAATGACATGCGAGGGGCTGAAGCTTTCTTT	CSANDMRGAEAFF
TRBV5-1	TRBJ2-3	many	NA	TGCGCCAGCAGCTTGGCCGACAGACTCACAGATACGCAGTATTTT	CASSLADRLTDTQYF
TRBV29-1	TRBJ1-4	many	NA	TGCAGCGTTCTTAAGAGGAGTGATAATGAAAAACTGTTTTTT	CSVLKRSDNEKLFF
TRBV12-3/TRBV12-4	TRBJ2-1	many	TRBD2	TGTGCCAGCAGATCCAGGGAGGGAGTTTACAATGAGCAGTTCTTC	CASRSREGVYNEQFF
TRBV20-1	TRBJ1-6	few	NA	TGCAGTGCTAGAGGGGCAGGCGACTATAATTCACCCCTCCACTTT	CSARGAGDYNSPLHF
TRBV6-5	TRBJ2-6	many	NA	TGTGCCAGCAGTTCTTGGGACACAGCCAACGTCCTGACTTTC	CASSSWDTANVLTF
TRBV12-3/TRBV12-4	TRBJ1-1	many	NA	TGTGCCAGCAGACCTACGAGTGGAGAAGCTTTCTTT	CASRPTSGEAFF
TRBV19	TRBJ1-2	NA	TRBD1	TGTGCCAGTAGTAGAGGACAGGGGCCCTATGGCTACACCTTC	CASSRGQGPYGYTF
TRBV7-8	TRBJ2-7	few	NA	TGTGCCAGCAGCTTACAACCAGCAGCCTACGAGCAGTACTTC	CASSLQPAAYEQYF
TRBV24-1	TRBJ1-2	NA	NA	TGTGCCACCAGTGATTTTCAACAGGGTGCTGGCTACACCTTC	CATSDFQQGAGYTF
TRBV9	TRBJ1-4	NA	NA	TGTGCCAGCAGCGTAGCTTGGGGAGATGGTGAAAAACTGTTTTTT	CASSVAWGDGEKLFF
TRBV7-8	TRBJ2-7	NA	NA	TGTGCCAGCACCCCGCAACCCAGACGCCCGGAACAGTACTTC	CASTPQPRRPEQYF
TRBV25-1	TRBJ2-7	many	NA	TGTGCCAGCAGACACTCGACCTACGAGCAGTACTTC	CASRHSTYEQYF
TRBV29-1	TRBJ2-1	NA	NA	TGCAGCGCCCCGGGACCCACTTACAATGAGCAGTTCTTC	CSAPGPTYNEQFF
TRBV4-3	TRBJ2-5	NA	NA	TGCGCCAGCAGCCAAGAGGGGAGAGAGACCCAGTACTTC	CASSQEGRETQYF
TRBV7-7	TRBJ2-1	few	TRBD1	TGTGCCAGCAGCAAGGGACAGGGGGACAATGAGCAGTTCTTC	CASSKGQGDNEQFF
TRBV6-5	TRBJ1-4	few	NA	TGTGCCAGCAGTTACTCCGGTGGAGTAGGTGAAAAACTGTTTTTT	CASSYSGGVGEKLFF
TRBV12-3/TRBV12-4	TRBJ2-5	many	NA	TGTGCCAGCAGGGATAGGGGGCACCCGGGGAGGGAGACCCAGTACTTC	CASRDRGHPGRETQYF
TRBV5-1	TRBJ1-2	few	NA	TGCGCCAGCAGCTTGACAGGACACTATGGCTACACCTTC	CASSLTGHYGYTF
TRBV5-1	TRBJ2-1	many	TRBD1	TGCGCCAGCAGCGGGGGACAGATTTCTTACAATGAGCAGTTCTTC	CASSGGQISYNEQFF
TRBV5-1	TRBJ1-2	NA	TRBD1	TGCGCCAGCGGGACAGTAGCTAACTATGGCTACACCTTC	CASGTVANYGYTF
TRBV29-1	TRBJ2-3	NA	NA	TGCAGCGCCGAAGATACGCAGTATTTT	CSAEDTQYF
TRBV20-1	TRBJ2-1	many	NA	TGCAGTGCCCAAGCGGATACCTACAATGAGCAGTTCTTC	CSAQADTYNEQFF
TRBV7-9	TRBJ2-4	NA	NA	TGTGCCAGCAGCTTAAGTGGCAGGGCCAACATTCAGTACTTC	CASSLSGRANIQYF
TRBV29-1	TRBJ1-1	NA	NA	TGCAGCGTTGGATCCCCAGGGAACACTGAAGCTTTCTTT	CSVGSPGNTEAFF
TRBV12-3/TRBV12-4	TRBJ2-2	NA	NA	TGTGCCAGCAGTTTACTCCAGGGCCCGAACACCGGGGAGCTGTTTTTT	CASSLLQGPNTGELFF
TRBV5-1	TRBJ2-1	NA	TRBD2	TGCGCCAGCAGCTTGGTTAGCGGGATGGATTACAATGAGCAGTTCTTC	CASSLVSGMDYNEQFF
TRBV6-5	TRBJ2-7	few	TRBD2	TGTGCCAGCAGTTACTTAGCGGGGGGGCCCTACGAGCAGTACTTC	CASSYLAGGPYEQYF
TRBV20-1	TRBJ2-7	NA	NA	TGCAGTGCTATCGGCCTCTCTTCCCACGAGCAGTACTTC	CSAIGLSSHEQYF
TRBV6-2/TRBV6-3	TRBJ2-1	many	NA	TGTGCCAGCAGTCCGTTAGACAGGGCGGGAAACAATGAGCAGTTCTTC	CASSPLDRAGNNEQFF
TRBV5-6	TRBJ1-2	few	NA	TGTGCCAGCAGCCCTGTGCGGGTTCAACACTATGGCTACACCTTC	CASSPVRVQHYGYTF